Presented here are 18 T cell receptor beta chains from one specimen sequenced in a study of T cells after yellow fever vaccination. TCRdb recomputed calls from the 5' RACE reads with MiXCR, one row per CDR3 protein. The profile shows a few hundred thousand distinct CDR3 sequences, 6.9% of them singletons. Material: CD4+ T cells sorted from PBMCs, obtained 15 days after the yellow fever booster vaccination. These receptors were taken from a man younger than 45 who received the YFV17D yellow fever vaccine.

The rearrangement links TRBV7-2 to TRBJ2-2, with D possibly being TRBD2 (6 bases). V shed 3 bases and J shed 8 bases, with 16 bases lying between them. CDR1 is SGHTA, CDR2 FQGNSA, per germline. The CDR3 has 15 amino acids. As DNA, the CDR3 is TGTGCCAGCAGCTTTGGGGGAGGAACATCAGGGGAGCTGTTTTTT. Protein product: CASSFGGGTSGELFF.

This clonotype was detected ten times or more. This rearrangement joins TRBV24-1 to TRBJ2-1; D is possibly TRBD1 (6 bases). The CDR3 has 13 amino acids. Looked up from germline, CDR1 is KGHDR and CDR2 is SFDVKD. V was cut by 9 bases and J by 4 bases, with 12 bases left in between. In DNA, the CDR3 is TGTGCCACCTCAGGGGCAGGGTACAATGAGCAGTTCTTC. Protein: CATSGAGYNEQFF.

The V gene is TRBV7-9, the J gene TRBJ1-6; no clear D. Germline-derived CDR1 and CDR2 are SEHNR and FQNEAQ (reference sequence). The CDR3 extends over 14 amino acids. Trimming stripped 1 base from V and 7 bases from J, with 8 bases between. The CDR3 coding sequence is TGTGCCAGCAGCTTAGGTCCGGCAAATTCACCCCTCCACTTT. It codes for CASSLGPANSPLHF.

V is TRBV7-9 and J is TRBJ1-1; no firm D call. The CDR3 totals 12 residues. V was pared by 6 bases and J by 1 base, with 6 bases between. Germline-derived CDR1 and CDR2 are SEHNR and FQNEAQ (reference sequence). Written as DNA, the CDR3 is TGTGCCAGCAGTACCCAGAACACTGAAGCTTTCTTT. Amino acids: CASSTQNTEAFF.

This clonotype has more than one count but fewer than ten. The V call is TRBV4-3, the J call TRBJ2-3; either TRBD1 or TRBD2 may fit D (6 bases each). The CDR3 consists of 15 residues. V was cut by 3 bases and J by 4 bases, with 14 bases left in between. Germline V lookup: CDR1 LGHNA, CDR2 YSLEER. In DNA form, the CDR3 reads TGCGCCAGCAGCCAGGGCAGGGGAGGCGCAGATACGCAGTATTTT. Translation: CASSQGRGGADTQYF.

This clonotype was picked up a small number of times. The rearrangement links TRBV7-9 to TRBJ1-5; no clear D gene. CDR1 and CDR2 (germline): SEHNR, FQNEAQ (reference sequence). The CDR3 consists of 13 residues. V lost 0 bases, J lost 4 bases, and 4 bases lay in between. The CDR3 is CASSLAANQPQHF. In DNA form, the CDR3 reads TGTGCCAGCAGCTTAGCTGCAAATCAGCCCCAGCATTTT.

This clonotype was found a few times. This rearrangement joins TRBV5-4 to TRBJ2-4, with D maybe TRBD2 (6 bases). The length of the CDR3 is 14 residues. Germline CDR1 is SGHNT and CDR2 is YYREEE (reference sequence). V was cut by 0 bases and J by 5 bases, with 9 bases left in between. The CDR3 nucleotides read TGTGCCAGCAGCTTGGCGGGAGCGGAAAACATTCAGTACTTC. The encoded protein is CASSLAGAENIQYF.

The V gene is TRBV6-6, the J gene TRBJ2-1; D not certain. The CDR3 has 15 amino acids. Germline V lookup: CDR1 MNHNY, CDR2 SVGAGI (reference sequence). The V and J ends lost 0 bases and 6 bases respectively, with 12 bases between them. The CDR3, as DNA: TGTGCCAGCAGTTACTCGGGCAGCAAAGCCAATGAGCAGTTCTTC. Protein product: CASSYSGSKANEQFF.

V is TRBV6-2 or TRBV6-3 and J is TRBJ2-3; TRBD2 might be the D (5 bases). The CDR3 sequence is 14 residues long. Trimming removed 0 bases at V and 4 bases at J, with 8 bases between. CDR1 and CDR2 from the germline V gene are MNHEY and SVGEGT. The CDR3 loop reads CASSYSTGSDTQYF. CDR3 nucleotide sequence: TGTGCCAGCAGTTACTCGACGGGGTCAGATACGCAGTATTTT.

This clonotype has a count of ten or more. The chain is built from TRBV5-1 and TRBJ1-5; D might be TRBD1 (5 bases). With 4 bases removed from V and 5 bases from J, the gap between germline ends came to 10 bases. Germline V gives CDR1 SGHRS, CDR2 YFSETQ. The CDR3 consists of 13 residues. In nucleotides, the CDR3 is TGCGCCAGCAGCCGGGCGGGGGATCAGCCCCAGCATTTT. It specifies CASSRAGDQPQHF.

Worth noting for this clonotype: Relative to the germline gene, one junction end is altered; a read error may explain this. The V gene is TRBV27, the J gene TRBJ2-1, with unresolved D. The germline V gene has CDR1 MNHEY and CDR2 SMNVEV (reference sequence). The CDR3 is made up of 11 amino acids. CDR3 protein: CASCAYNEQFF. In DNA form, the CDR3 reads TGTGCCAGCTGTGCCTATAATGAGCAGTTCTTC.

In this sample, this clonotype turned up a few times. The chain joins TRBV20-1 to TRBJ1-2; tentative D call: TRBD1 (5 bases). The V end was cut by 6 bases, the J end by 4 bases, with 12 bases between. Germline V gives CDR1 DFQATT, CDR2 SNEGSKA (reference sequence). This CDR3 is built from 12 residues. Here the CDR3 DNA reads TGCAGTGCCCTAGGCGGGACCTATGGCTACACCTTC. Its translation is CSALGGTYGYTF.

This clonotype came up many times. V gene TRBV7-2 combines with J gene TRBJ2-5; 9 bases line up with TRBD2. V lost 6 bases to trimming and J lost 5 bases; unmatched junction nucleotides: 10. The CDR3 spans 15 residues. The V gene's germline CDR1 is SGHTA and CDR2 FQGNSA. CDR3: CASRNSGSVGETQYF. In DNA form, the CDR3 reads TGTGCCAGCAGGAATAGCGGGAGTGTGGGGGAGACCCAGTACTTC.

This clonotype has a count of ten or more. Germline is not matched at one junction end, which may reflect a read error. The chain joins TRBV3-1 to TRBJ2-1; D gene ambiguous. In germline, CDR1 is LGHDT, CDR2 YNNKEL (reference sequence). The CDR3 is 13 amino acids. The CDR3 coding sequence is TGTGCCAGCAGCCAAGGACGTTACAGTGAGCAGTTCTTC. Protein: CASSQGRYSEQFF.

This clonotype showed up many times. This chain connects TRBV29-1 to TRBJ2-1; D ambiguous. Trimming stripped 6 bases from V and 10 bases from J, with 13 bases between. Germline CDR1 reads SQVTM; CDR2 reads ANQGSEA. The CDR3 is 11 amino acids. CDR3 sequence (DNA): TGCAGCGTAACCGACGGCGGCGAGCAGTTCTTC. Protein product: CSVTDGGEQFF.

The chain uses TRBV20-1 and TRBJ2-1; perhaps TRBD2 as D (5 bases). Germline V gives CDR1 DFQATT, CDR2 SNEGSKA (reference sequence). The V and J ends lost 4 bases and 5 bases respectively, with 12 bases between them. The CDR3 is 13 residues long. The DNA for the CDR3 is TGCAGTGCTATCGCGGGTACGAACAATGAGCAGTTCTTC. It encodes CSAIAGTNNEQFF.

There are many counts of this clonotype. The chain recombines TRBV7-2 with TRBJ2-3, with D perhaps matching TRBD2 (6 bases). Trimming pared 1 base from V and 2 bases from J, leaving 16 bases between. Germline lookup yields CDR1 SGHTA and CDR2 FQGNSA. The CDR3 length is 17 residues. Here the CDR3 DNA reads TGTGCCAGCAGCTTAGTAGCAGAAGCGGACTACACAGATACGCAGTATTTT. It is translated as CASSLVAEADYTDTQYF.

There are a few counts of this clonotype. The J gene is TRBJ2-1, the V gene TRBV12-3 or TRBV12-4, with 10 bases fitting TRBD1. The CDR3 runs to 15 residues. V lost 8 bases, J lost 6 bases, and 10 bases stayed unmatched. The CDR3 region is CASAPGTGVVNEQFF. CDR3 coding DNA: TGTGCCAGCGCCCCCGGGACAGGGGTGGTCAATGAGCAGTTCTTC.